This TCR beta chain was documented in a study of CD8 T cells in cerebrospinal fluid in Alzheimer's disease (dated by TCRdb to the early 2020s). For the study in its entirety: To assess CSF T cell clonal expansion, the study used two single-cell approaches: plate-based nested PCR sequencing and droplet-based sequencing. Whether clonally expanded T cells were present in cerebrospinal fluid from healthy elderly individuals and from patients with neurodegenerative disease was tested. In the droplet-based CSF analysis comparing patients with controls, there were roughly 10 healthy controls (approximately 11,000 cells) and roughly 10 patients with MCI or Alzheimer's disease (approximately 10,000 cells). CSF gene-expression analysis, which included Parkinson's disease patients, covered about 26 samples in total.

Overall study results and their limits: The EBV-specific clones were neither the most highly expanded clones nor enriched among patients. A higher percentage of TCRs was made up by the largest CSF clone in patients with MCI or Alzheimer's disease than in controls. Finding EBV-specific TCRs in CSF, the authors cautioned, does not establish a causal link between EBV and Alzheimer's disease. Only samples with detectable clones went into the overall clonality comparison: approximately eleven healthy, 5 MCI, 5 AD, and 6 PD. In pooled data, a highly expanded clone (at least 3% of TCRs) occurred in 1 of 10 healthy subjects versus 4 of 6 Alzheimer's patients.

Its count unrecorded, this clonotype is large (0.1 to 1%) by frequency. Which antigen it targets is not known. The CDR3 has 12 amino acids, counting the end cysteine and phenylalanine. No nucleotide data were recorded. As encoded in the germline V gene, CDR1 is WSHSY while CDR2 is SAAADI. Receptors were amplified or captured by 10x single-cell sequencing. Profiling of CSF cells was done with 10X Genomics single-cell V(D)J and 5' gene-expression libraries. An Illumina NextSeq550 was used to sequence the CSF single-cell TCR libraries. Concerning the study's data processing: V(D)J reads were aligned to the vdj-GRCh38 alts ensemble 2.0.0 reference and were analysed with the Cell Ranger vdj pipeline. Clonotypes were defined as cell barcodes sharing the same set of productive CDR3 nucleotide sequences. To link clonality with transcriptional profiles, clonotype information was incorporated into Seurat v3.0 gene-expression metadata. CSF cells with more than 1,800 genes, more than 7,500 UMIs or more than 10% mitochondrial reads were excluded. To identify TCRs with known antigen specificity, CDR3-beta sequences were compared against VDJdb. Network analysis of clone sharing used the R package qgraph and included only TCRs with complete alpha and beta chains. The reads went through TCRdb reprocessing, and each CDR3 protein sequence gets one entry with no DNA. The V and J calls were not made by the authors but by TCRdb's processing. The sample table gives some 1,200 distinct CDR3 sequences. The top ten hold approximately 20% of the sample.

Patients with Parkinson's disease were included as a neurodegenerative disease comparison group, since earlier reports had described antigen-specific T cells in the blood of Parkinson's disease patients. All participants were free of acute infectious disease and in good physical condition. Neurodegeneration in patients was confirmed with biomarkers including neurofilament, amyloid-beta and tau. For droplet-based sequencing, live CSF cells were sorted using a live/dead marker. CSF was obtained by lumbar puncture, and immune cells were pelleted by centrifugation at 300g. Each CSF sample was examined for red blood cells, and any sample with blood contamination was excluded. CSF cells were cryopreserved in freezing medium, frozen at -80 degrees C overnight, and then transferred to liquid nitrogen for storage. Before analysis, CSF samples were kept in storage for less than seven months.

The sample consisted of cerebrospinal fluid. The clonotype was recovered from a human donor with Parkinson's disease. The chain is made from TRBV10-2 and TRBJ1-1; TCRdb's assignment of TRBD1 cannot be checked, as there is no DNA. The CDR3 is CASSEQVTEAFF.